These T cell receptor beta chains were read from a single sample in a study of identical twins. TCRdb ran MiXCR on the 5' RACE reads and lists one entry per CDR3 protein. The sample gives around 200,000 distinct CDR3 sequences, roughly a tenth of which show up once; 5% to 5.5% is in the top ten. The source material was memory (CD45RO+) T cells sorted from blood. These receptor sequences come from a woman aged 18 to 35 in good health. The CDR3 runs from the conserved cysteine through the conserved F or W. A D gene is named only where the DNA matches it firmly. The size of a clone is reported for some rows only, either as once, few or many, or as a class for expanded clones.

>TRBV3-1|TRBJ2-1|many|TRBD2
CASSQAGTINEQFF
>TRBV12-3/TRBV12-4|TRBJ2-4|many|-
CASSNFGLDKNIQYF
>TRBV7-8|TRBJ2-5|-|-
CASSTWGAVQETQYF
>TRBV6-2/TRBV6-3|TRBJ2-1|few|-
CASSGRINEQFF
>TRBV6-2/TRBV6-3|TRBJ2-1|-|TRBD2
CASSLLGLAGVQF
>TRBV7-2|TRBJ2-5|few|-
CASSSLARETQYF
>TRBV11-2|TRBJ2-3|few|-
CASSLKVGVRTDTQYF
>TRBV10-3|TRBJ2-4|few|-
CASSPTKNIQYF
>TRBV7-9|TRBJ1-1|-|-
CASSLSGAEAFF
>TRBV9|TRBJ2-1|few|TRBD2
CASSSLAGGAYNEQFF
>TRBV7-2|TRBJ2-1|few|-
CASSLAIAIPYNEQFF
>TRBV7-2|TRBJ2-7|-|TRBD1
CASSRDREGYEQYF
>TRBV12-3/TRBV12-4|TRBJ2-5|-|-
CPSRRGQETQYF
>TRBV21-1|TRBJ2-3|many|-
CASTGGSGDTDTQYF
>TRBV10-3|TRBJ2-1|few|TRBD2
CAISGWGGSNYNEQFF
>TRBV6-1|TRBJ1-5|few|-
CASRQGYRQPQHF
>TRBV11-3|TRBJ2-5|few|-
CASSTLAQTQYF
>TRBV29-1|TRBJ1-1|few|-
CSVGSGEPNTEAFF
>TRBV7-2|TRBJ2-5|-|TRBD2
CASTGLAATRTQYF
>TRBV4-1|TRBJ2-5|-|-
CASSQVPLQETQYF
>TRBV7-2|TRBJ1-3|few|-
CASSLVAGAGNTIYF
>TRBV5-1|TRBJ2-5|-|-
CASRRAPQETQYF
>TRBV20-1|TRBJ2-3|few|-
CSAIGGSDTQYF
>TRBV20-1|TRBJ2-1|few|-
CSARDYGGLYNEQFF